This entry lists 2 T cell receptor beta chains sequenced from one sample in a study of cytomegalovirus exposure and HLA in healthy donors. It was with 60 Vbeta and 13 Jbeta primers that the PCR ran. Generated by immunoSEQ multiplex PCR, the TCRdb table keeps only in-frame clones and is missing some. Here the sample spans some 62,000 clones, about 89% being singletons. The sample comprised PBMCs. The receptors were gathered from a man aged 18 to 29 in good health and CMV-seronegative.

The V call is TRBV9, the J call TRBJ2-3; 10 nucleotides agree with TRBD2. The CDR3 runs 18 residues. Germline loops: CDR1 SGDLS, CDR2 YYNGEE. The V segment lost 0 bases and the J segment 4 bases; nucleotides outside the gene matches: 11. CDR3 amino acids: CASSVGRTSGSESDTQYF. The DNA for the CDR3 is TGTGCCAGCAGCGTAGGCAGGACTAGCGGCTCCGAGTCAGATACGCAGTATTTT.

The count of this clone is one. V gene TRBV4-1 combines with J gene TRBJ2-7, with D tentatively TRBD1 (6 bases). The CDR3 runs to 16 residues. V was shortened by 0 bases and J by 3 bases, with 15 bases between the two germline ends. The V gene's germline CDR1 is MGHRA and CDR2 YSYEKL. The CDR3 here is CASSQDRAGEGYEQYF. The CDR3 region has the DNA TGCGCCAGCAGCCAAGATAGGGCAGGGGAAGGCTACGAGCAGTACTTC.